What follows are 24 T cell receptor beta chains derived from one specimen sequenced in a study of blood T cell repertoires in COVID-19 (TCRdb year 2020). Library preparation used the immunoSEQ multiplex PCR assay. TCRdb obtained this table from immuneACCESS and retained in-frame rearrangements with V and J assigned. These tables miss some clones; where compared with another copy, unresolved V genes account for less than half of the shortfall, and the remainder is unexplained. This sample lists about 220,000 clones; 84% were detected once. 4.5% to 5.5% of the sample is taken by the ten largest. Sequencing was carried out using peripheral blood. The receptors stem from a woman aged 60-70 years who had recovered from COVID-19.

As DNA, the CDR3 is TGTGCCAGCAGCTCTACAGGGATCGCTGAAGCTTTCTTT. Residues: CASSSTGIAEAFF. This sequence joins TRBV7-9 and TRBJ1-1; D may be TRBD1 (6 bases). Germline CDR1 SEHNR, CDR2 FQNEAQ (reference sequence). V shed 4 bases and J shed 6 bases, with 12 bases lying between them. The CDR3 contains 13 residues.

The chain joins TRBV10-3 to TRBJ2-7; 7 bases are a match to TRBD1. Trimming removed 6 bases from V and 1 base from J; junction bases left unmatched: 6. The CDR3 has 14 residues. Germline V gene sequence: CDR1 ENHRY, CDR2 SYGVKD. For the CDR3, the DNA is TGTGCCATCAGATCCTCGGGACAGTCCTACGAGCAGTACTTC. Protein: CAIRSSGQSYEQYF.

This clone was counted once. The rearrangement links TRBV5-1 to TRBJ1-2; the match to TRBD1 covers 7 bases. The CDR3 runs to 16 residues. Germline CDR1 reads SGHRS; CDR2 reads YFSETQ. V was clipped by 4 bases and J by 3 bases; unmatched bases: 12. The CDR3, as DNA: TGCGCCAGCAGCCCAACACATCCGGGACAGCACTATGGCTACACCTTC. Translation gives CASSPTHPGQHYGYTF. Full variable domain (outside the CDR3, taken from reference TRBV5-1 and TRBJ1-2): KAGVTQTPRYLIKTRGQQVTLSCSPISGHRSVSWYQQTPGQGLQFLFEYFSETQRNKGNFPGRFSGRQFSNSRSEMNVSTLELGDSALYLCASSPTHPGQHYGYTFGSGTRLTVV.

V and J are TRBV2 and TRBJ1-6; tentatively, D is TRBD1 (5 bases). Germline CDR1 SNHLY, CDR2 FYNNEI. Trimming pared 4 bases from V and 7 bases from J, leaving 17 bases between. The CDR3 has 16 amino acids. The CDR3 is CASSVSAGRVNSPLHF. The CDR3 DNA is TGTGCCAGCAGTGTGTCCGCAGGGAGGGTCAATTCACCCCTCCACTTT.

The chain is built from TRBV2 and TRBJ2-5; TRBD2 agrees at 7 bases. This CDR3 has 13 residues. From germline, CDR1 is SNHLY and CDR2 FYNNEI. V lost 6 bases and J lost 2; bases outside the gene matches: 3. The CDR3 DNA reads TGTGCCAGCAGGAGAGCGGGACAAGAGACCCAGTACTTC. It encodes CASRRAGQETQYF. The full variable domain, its missing parts supplied by reference TRBV2 and TRBJ2-5, is EPEVTQTPSHQVTQMGQEVILRCVPISNHLYFYWYRQILGQKVEFLVSFYNNEISEKSEIFDDQFSVERPDGSNFTLKIRSTKLEDSAMYFCASRRAGQETQYFGPGTRLLVL.

J is TRBJ1-2 and V is TRBV7-9; D remains unclear. This CDR3 has 16 amino acids. V lost 5 bases, J lost 5 bases, and 21 bases lay in between. CDR1 and CDR2 (germline): SEHNR, FQNEAQ (reference sequence). CDR3 nucleotides: TGTGCCAGCAGCCCCCTCGGGGAGAATGGCGTTTATGGCTACACCTTC. This encodes CASSPLGENGVYGYTF.

The rearrangement links TRBV7-3 to TRBJ2-7; 8 nucleotides align to TRBD1. V was clipped by 5 bases and J by 3 bases; unmatched bases: 12. This CDR3 spans 16 amino acids. Germline V gives CDR1 SGHTA, CDR2 FQGTGA. The CDR3 loop reads CASSTIGGTGIYEQYF. CDR3 DNA sequence: TGTGCCAGCAGCACCATTGGAGGGACAGGAATCTACGAGCAGTACTTC.

This chain's CDR3 is CASSDPRGLYNEQFF. CDR3 DNA sequence: TGTGCCAGCAGTGACCCCAGGGGGCTCTACAATGAGCAGTTCTTC. The chain employs TRBV25-1 and TRBJ2-1, with 8 nucleotides matching TRBD1. The CDR3 sequence is 15 residues long. With V trimmed by 3 bases and J by 3 bases, 4 bases remained unmatched. The germline CDR1 and CDR2 sequences are MGHDK and SYGVNS.

This chain connects TRBV19 to TRBJ2-1, with 11 bases matching TRBD2. V trimming: 3 bases; J trimming: 7 bases; junction bases outside the gene matches: 5. The CDR3 is made up of 15 amino acids. Germline CDR1 and CDR2: LNHDA and SQIVND (reference sequence). CDR3 in amino acids: CASSILAGGMNEQFF. CDR3 coding DNA: TGTGCCAGTAGTATCCTAGCGGGGGGTATGAATGAGCAGTTCTTC.

The chain is built from TRBV10-1 and TRBJ2-3; D is uncertain. V dropped 4 bases and J dropped 2 bases, with 7 bases sitting between them. CDR1 WNHNN and CDR2 SYGVQD come from the germline V gene (reference sequence). CDR3 length: 13 amino acids. For the CDR3, the DNA is TGCGCCAGCAGTGCCGGGTACACAGATACGCAGTATTTT. This sequence encodes CASSAGYTDTQYF.

This chain uses TRBV7-2 with TRBJ2-7; 10 nucleotides line up with TRBD2. The CDR3 consists of 16 residues. Germline trimming cut 3 bases from V and 4 bases from J; bases unmatched to any gene: 9. Germline CDR1 reads SGHTA; CDR2 reads FQGNSA. CDR3 coding DNA: TGTGCCAGCAGCTTGAGCGGGGGGGCCCTAACTTACGAGCAGTACTTC. Its translation: CASSLSGGALTYEQYF.

The chain is built from TRBV6-6 and TRBJ2-3; tentative D call: TRBD1 (6 bases). In germline, CDR1 is MNHNY, CDR2 SVGAGI (reference sequence). The CDR3 sequence is 14 residues long. V was cut by 6 bases and J by 0 bases, with 10 bases left in between. The CDR3: CASRGRGSTDTQYF. The CDR3 bases are TGTGCCAGCAGGGGTAGGGGGAGCACAGATACGCAGTATTTT.

This sequence joins TRBV6-5 and TRBJ1-2; no definite D call. In germline, CDR1 is MNHEY, CDR2 SVGAGI. The CDR3 is made up of 15 amino acids. The germline V and J ends were trimmed by 7 bases and 7 bases, with 22 bases remaining between them. The CDR3 spells CASMALEGRYFGYTF. The DNA for the CDR3 is TGTGCCAGCATGGCTCTAGAGGGCCGCTACTTTGGCTACACCTTC.

V usage is TRBV2 and J usage is TRBJ1-2; TRBD1 agrees at 9 bases. CDR1 is SNHLY and CDR2 is FYNNEI in the germline V gene. The ends lost 5 bases at V and 4 bases at J; junction bases unmatched: 8. The CDR3 loop spans 15 amino acids. CDR3 DNA sequence: TGTGCCAGCAGTCAGGGGGGACAGGGACTCTATGGCTACACCTTC. This gives the protein CASSQGGQGLYGYTF.

This clone was observed a single time. The chain combines TRBV4-3 with TRBJ2-3; the D gene is possibly TRBD1 (6 bases). Trimming left V 0 bases short and J 2 bases short, with 15 bases between. CDR1 is LGHNA and CDR2 is YSLEER in the germline V gene. This CDR3 region has 17 residues. As DNA, the CDR3 is TGCGCCAGCAGCCAAGATATGGCAGGGGATCTCACAGATACGCAGTATTTT. This gives the protein CASSQDMAGDLTDTQYF.

The genes are TRBV6-5 and TRBJ1-1, with 11 bases lining up with TRBD1. From germline, CDR1 is MNHEY and CDR2 SVGAGI. The CDR3 has 13 amino acids. The CDR3 reads CAVRDRGGTEAFF. The CDR3 DNA reads as TGTGCTGTGCGGGACAGGGGGGGCACTGAAGCTTTCTTT.

The chain joins TRBV6-5 to TRBJ2-5, with 12 bases lining up with TRBD2. V lost 0 bases, J lost 5 bases, and 4 bases stayed unmatched. This CDR3 region has 16 residues. The germline CDR1 and CDR2 sequences are MNHEY and SVGAGI. CDR3 bases: TGTGCCAGCAGTTACTCACTAGCGGGGGGTGTTGAGACCCAGTACTTC. This sequence encodes CASSYSLAGGVETQYF.

This sequence joins TRBV14 and TRBJ2-5, with a tentative D call TRBD1 (6 bases). Germline CDR1 reads SGHDN; CDR2 reads FVKESK. The length of the CDR3 is 14 residues. V was pared by 1 base and J by 5 bases, with 11 bases between. The CDR3 loop is CASSQVQGWETQYF. The CDR3, as DNA: TGTGCCAGCAGCCAAGTCCAGGGGTGGGAGACCCAGTACTTC.

In its sample, this clone was seen many times. The same CDR3 arises from other DNA sequences in this sample as well. The CDR3 sequence: CASSQGQGGNTIYF. The CDR3 DNA reads as TGTGCCAGCAGCCAGGGACAGGGGGGAAACACCATATATTTT. The V call is TRBV3-1 (or the pseudogene TRBV3-2), the J call TRBJ1-3; 10 bases align to TRBD1. Germline V gene data show CDR1 as LGHDT and CDR2 as YNNKEL (reference sequence). The CDR3 loop spans 14 amino acids. Trimming took 3 bases from V and 4 from J; bases not matched to a gene: 0.

This chain uses TRBV2 with TRBJ1-2; D gene uncertain. Trimming left V 1 base short and J 4 bases short, with 10 bases between. CDR3 length: 14 residues. Germline V gene data show CDR1 as SNHLY and CDR2 as FYNNEI. The CDR3, as DNA: TGTGCCAGCAGTGAAGGTCTCGGGAGCTATGGCTACACCTTC. Translated, it gives CASSEGLGSYGYTF.

The rearrangement links TRBV7-4 to TRBJ1-2; 11 positions match TRBD1. The V and J ends lost 3 bases and 3 bases, in that order; junction bases with no gene match: 6. The V gene's germline CDR1 is SGHVT and CDR2 SQSDAQ. The CDR3 totals 16 residues. Here the CDR3 DNA reads TGTGCCAGCAGCTTGGGGACAGGGGGAGTTGACTATGGCTACACCTTC. It is translated as CASSLGTGGVDYGYTF.

The sample holds one count of this clone. The V and J genes are TRBV29-1 and TRBJ2-7, with TRBD2 matching over 13 bases. This CDR3 has 15 residues. Germline V CDR1 and CDR2: SQVTM, ANQGSEA. Germline trimming cut 7 bases from V and 2 bases from J; bases unmatched to any gene: 8. CDR3 sequence reads: CSARTSGGVAYEQYF. For the CDR3, the DNA is TGCAGCGCCCGGACTAGCGGGGGAGTTGCCTACGAGCAGTACTTC.

This clone was recorded a few times. The rearrangement joins TRBV24-1 to TRBJ2-5, with D maybe TRBD2 (5 bases). Germline lookup yields CDR1 KGHDR and CDR2 SFDVKD. The CDR3 is 16 amino acids. The CDR3, as DNA: TGTGAGGCCCATTTTTGGACTCAACCAGAGGAAGAGACCCAGTACTTC. Its translation: CEAHFWTQPEEETQYF.

The V and J genes are TRBV7-2 and TRBJ1-2; 8 nucleotides agree with TRBD1. After removal of 1 base from V and 8 bases from J, the junction contained 9 bases not matched to a gene. CDR3 length: 15 amino acids. Germline V lookup: CDR1 SGHTA, CDR2 FQGNSA. CDR3 coding DNA: TGTGCCAGCAGCTTAGAGATGCAGGGGGCTTCGGGCTACACCTTC. Translating gives CASSLEMQGASGYTF.